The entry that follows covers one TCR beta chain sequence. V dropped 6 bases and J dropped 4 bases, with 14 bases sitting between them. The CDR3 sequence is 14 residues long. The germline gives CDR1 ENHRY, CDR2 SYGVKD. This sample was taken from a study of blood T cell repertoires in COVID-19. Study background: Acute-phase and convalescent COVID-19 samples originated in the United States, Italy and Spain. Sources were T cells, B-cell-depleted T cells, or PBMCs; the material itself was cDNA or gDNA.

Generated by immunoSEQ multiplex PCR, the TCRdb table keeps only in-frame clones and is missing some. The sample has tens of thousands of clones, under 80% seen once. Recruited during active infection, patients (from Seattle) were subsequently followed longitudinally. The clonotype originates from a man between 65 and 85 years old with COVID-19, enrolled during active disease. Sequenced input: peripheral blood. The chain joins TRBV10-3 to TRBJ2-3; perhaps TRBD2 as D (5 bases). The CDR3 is CAISPTMGADTQYF. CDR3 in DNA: TGTGCCATCAGCCCGACCATGGGAGCAGATACGCAGTATTTT.